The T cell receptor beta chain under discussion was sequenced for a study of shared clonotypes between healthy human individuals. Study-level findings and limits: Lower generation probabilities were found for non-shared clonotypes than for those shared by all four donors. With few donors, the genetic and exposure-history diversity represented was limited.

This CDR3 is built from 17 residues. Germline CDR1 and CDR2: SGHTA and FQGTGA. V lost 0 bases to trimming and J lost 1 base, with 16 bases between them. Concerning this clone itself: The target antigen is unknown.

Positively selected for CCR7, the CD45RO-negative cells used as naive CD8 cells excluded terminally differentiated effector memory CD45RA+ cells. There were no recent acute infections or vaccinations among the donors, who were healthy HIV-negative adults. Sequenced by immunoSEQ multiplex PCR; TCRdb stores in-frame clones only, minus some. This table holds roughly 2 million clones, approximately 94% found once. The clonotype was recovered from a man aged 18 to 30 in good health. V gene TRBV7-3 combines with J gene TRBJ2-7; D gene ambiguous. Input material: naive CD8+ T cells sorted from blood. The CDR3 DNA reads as TGTGCCAGCAGCTTAACGGGCGGCACAAACAGATCCTACGAGCAGTACTTC. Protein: CASSLTGGTNRSYEQYF.